This TCR beta chain is drawn from a study of T cell changes during pregnancy in multiple sclerosis. Some clones are missing from TCRdb's copy, which holds only in-frame ones; the method was immunoSEQ multiplex PCR. Seen here are approximately 58,000 clones, over 80% observed once, and the top ten hold less than 3%. This clone showed up just once. V lost 2 bases and J lost 9, with 11 bases in between. The CDR3 sequence is 13 residues long. CDR1 and CDR2 (germline): SGHNT, YENEEA. The genes are TRBV11-3 and TRBJ2-1; D gene unclear. Sequenced here: peripheral blood, sampled in the second trimester of pregnancy. The TCR sequence derives from a female donor in good health, enrolled as a control in a pregnancy study. Here the CDR3 DNA reads TGTGCCAGCAGCTTACTTCAGCGTAGTGAGCAGTTCTTC. Protein: CASSLLQRSEQFF.